One and the same sample provided the 9 T cell receptor beta chains below, sequenced in a study of shared clonotypes between healthy human individuals. Profiled with immunoSEQ multiplex PCR; TCRdb holds only in-frame clones, not every one. The table has around 2.1 million clones, 85% to 95% seen once. CD45RO-negative CD8 cells positively selected for CCR7 made up the naive population, which excluded terminally differentiated effector memory CD45RA+ cells. Specimen: naive CD8+ T cells from PBMCs. These receptors came from a man between 18 and 29 years old in good health. Some clones in this sample may be carry-over from other donors' samples.

This sequence joins TRBV11-3 and TRBJ2-1; D gene ambiguous. The germline gives CDR1 SGHNT, CDR2 YENEEA. The CDR3 is 13 residues long. V was trimmed by 0 bases and J by 6 bases, leaving 6 bases between them. The CDR3 bases are TGTGCCAGCAGCTTAGAACCCCCCAATGAGCAGTTCTTC. It codes for CASSLEPPNEQFF.

The chain links TRBV28 to TRBJ2-1; D gene ambiguous. Germline V CDR1 and CDR2: MDHEN, SYDVKM. V lost 1 base, J lost 1 base, and 14 bases lay in between. The CDR3 runs 17 residues. The CDR3 DNA reads TGTGCCAGCAGTTTATCGCTTGCGGCGGCGTCCTACAATGAGCAGTTCTTC. Protein: CASSLSLAAASYNEQFF. Drawing the rest from reference TRBV28 and TRBJ2-1, the complete variable domain is DVKVTQSSRYLVKRTGEKVFLECVQDMDHENMFWYRQDPGLGLRLIYFSYDVKMKEKGDIPEGYSVSREKKERFSLILESASTNQTSMYLCASSLSLAAASYNEQFFGPGTRLTVL.

The chain joins TRBV5-4 to TRBJ2-7; D perhaps matches TRBD2 (6 bases). Per germline, CDR1 SGHNT and CDR2 YYREEE (reference sequence). V was trimmed by 3 bases and J by 0 bases, leaving 13 bases between them. The CDR3 runs 15 residues. CDR3 sequence reads: CASSSRGGPSYEQYF. The CDR3 DNA is TGTGCCAGCAGCTCCCGGGGAGGTCCCTCCTACGAGCAGTACTTC.

The chain employs TRBV5-4 and TRBJ1-1, with D perhaps matching TRBD1 (6 bases). Germline lookup yields CDR1 SGHNT and CDR2 YYREEE (reference sequence). Trimming cost V 3 bases and J 4 bases, with 13 bases left between them. The CDR3 sequence is 14 residues long. The CDR3 coding sequence is TGTGCCAGCAGCTCGGGACAAAAAGGCACTGAAGCTTTCTTT. It encodes CASSSGQKGTEAFF.

In regard to this clone: Other DNA variants within this sample encode the same CDR3. The V gene is TRBV30, the J gene TRBJ1-5; D is uncertain. Trimming took 0 bases from V and 3 from J, leaving 6 bases between them. This CDR3 spans 13 amino acids. CDR1 and CDR2 (germline): GTSNPN, SVGIG (reference sequence). The DNA of the CDR3 is TGTGCCTGGAGTGTAAATGACAATCAGCCCCAGCATTTT. Its translation: CAWSVNDNQPQHF.

CDR3 residues: CASRRDRGAGELFF. For the CDR3, the DNA is TGTGCCAGCAGACGGGACAGGGGGGCCGGGGAGCTGTTTTTT. The chain couples TRBV2 to TRBJ2-2; 11 positions match TRBD1. From germline, CDR1 is SNHLY and CDR2 FYNNEI. The CDR3 is 14 amino acids. J was trimmed by 6 bases and V by 6 bases; bases with no gene match: 3. Filled out from reference TRBV2 and TRBJ2-2, the complete variable domain reads EPEVTQTPSHQVTQMGQEVILRCVPISNHLYFYWYRQILGQKVEFLVSFYNNEISEKSEIFDDQFSVERPDGSNFTLKIRSTKLEDSAMYFCASRRDRGAGELFFGEGSRLTVL.

V is TRBV4-3 and J is TRBJ2-2; TRBD2 agrees at 7 bases. Germline V gives CDR1 LGHNA, CDR2 YSLEER. V lost 0 bases to trimming and J lost 6 bases; unmatched junction nucleotides: 10. The CDR3 extends over 17 amino acids. The CDR3 loop is CASSQDRGLGYSGELFF. The CDR3 region has the DNA TGCGCCAGCAGCCAAGATCGCGGACTAGGATATTCCGGGGAGCTGTTTTTT.

The rearrangement uses TRBV19 and TRBJ1-4, with D maybe TRBD1 (5 bases). The CDR3 is made up of 18 amino acids. CDR1 is LNHDA and CDR2 is SQIVND in the germline V gene (reference sequence). V dropped 6 bases and J dropped 6 bases, with 26 bases sitting between them. For the CDR3, the DNA is TGTGCCAGTAGCACAATCAGTATTGGACCTTGGGGGTATGAAAAACTGTTTTTT. Its protein product is CASSTISIGPWGYEKLFF.

V and J are TRBV4-3 and TRBJ1-3, with D maybe TRBD1 (6 bases). The V end lost 1 base, the J end lost 0 bases, and 10 bases lay between the germline ends. Per germline, CDR1 LGHNA and CDR2 YSLEER. CDR3 length: 16 amino acids. The CDR3 loop is CASSQGTAASGNTIYF. CDR3 coding DNA: TGCGCCAGCAGCCAAGGGACAGCGGCCTCTGGAAACACCATATATTTT.